Shown below are 5 T cell receptor beta chains from a single sample sequenced in a study of Siglec-9 on CD8 T cells in melanoma. Produced via immunoSEQ multiplex PCR; TCRdb's table is partial and in-frame only. This sample carries 25,000 to 30,000 clones, approximately 80% of them seen once, and the ten largest clones take 5.5% to 7.5%. Sequencing was carried out using Siglec-9- CD8+ T cells sorted from blood. All receptors come from a human donor in good health.

The genes are TRBV6-4 and TRBJ2-7, with D possibly TRBD2 on 6 matching bases. CDR1 MRHNA and CDR2 SNTAGT come from the germline V gene. The CDR3 totals 19 residues. The germline V and J ends were trimmed by 4 bases and 2 bases, with 27 bases remaining between them. CDR3 coding DNA: TGTGCCAGCAGTGCGCCTCATACCGGTGGAGGCAGGGAGGCCTACGAGCAGTACGTC. Translating it yields CASSAPHTGGGREAYEQYV.

V and J are TRBV27 and TRBJ1-5, with D perhaps matching TRBD1 (5 bases). CDR1 and CDR2 (germline): MNHEY, SMNVEV (reference sequence). Trimming took off 3 bases at V and 0 bases at J, with 6 bases between the two ends. The length of the CDR3 is 14 residues. DNA of the CDR3: TGTGCCAGCAGTTTGGGGGGTAGCAATCAGCCCCAGCATTTT. As protein: CASSLGGSNQPQHF.

This chain joins TRBV28 and TRBJ2-7; 9 bases are a match to TRBD1. J was trimmed by 6 bases and V by 4 bases; bases with no gene match: 7. Germline V gives CDR1 MDHEN, CDR2 SYDVKM. This CDR3 comprises 14 residues. The CDR3 region has the DNA TGTGCCAGCAGTTCTTGGGACAGGGTAGGCGAGCAGTACTTC. This gives the protein CASSSWDRVGEQYF.

The chain has TRBV28 and TRBJ2-2, with D possibly matching TRBD2 (5 bases). CDR1 and CDR2 from the germline V gene are MDHEN and SYDVKM. The CDR3 runs 13 residues. Deletions cut 2 bases from V and 6 bases from J, with 7 bases between. The CDR3 loop reads CASSLLASGELFF. CDR3 coding DNA: TGTGCCAGCAGTTTACTAGCCTCCGGGGAGCTGTTTTTT.

The chain couples TRBV7-2 to TRBJ1-4; D might be TRBD1 (6 bases). This CDR3 is 14 amino acids long. The germline V gene encodes CDR1 SGHTA and CDR2 FQGNSA. The V gene lost 5 bases and the J gene lost 7 bases, with 14 bases spanning the gap. This CDR3 is CASSPTGPGEKLFF. DNA for the CDR3: TGTGCCAGCAGCCCGACAGGCCCGGGTGAAAAACTGTTTTTT.